This TCR beta chain was captured by sequencing in a study of type 1 regulatory T cells. About the study: This in vitro CD4 product, T-allo10, is enriched for Tr1 cells and alloantigen-specific.

Germline loops: CDR1 SGHTA, CDR2 FQGNSA. The CDR3 totals 15 residues. V was pared by 5 bases and J by 0 bases, with 4 bases of the junction left unmatched. Each CDR3 protein gets one entry after TCRdb re-called the reads with MiXCR. The top ten clones hold approximately 2.8% of a sample with about 18,000 distinct CDR3 sequences, approximately 10% of them seen once. This clonotype has only a few counts. The origin of this receptor is a human donor in good health. The chain links TRBV7-2 to TRBJ2-1; 7 bases are a match to TRBD1. Input material: CD4+ T cells, either the whole sample or a sorted fraction (not recorded which). The CDR3 DNA sequence: TGTGCCAGCAGCCTTAGACAGGGCTCCTACAATGAGCAGTTCTTC. Translation: CASSLRQGSYNEQFF.